The entry below describes one T cell receptor (beta chain). Its specificity is not known. The sample comes from a study of early T cells in non-severe SARS-CoV-2 infection. Study-wide context: Whole-blood bulk RNA, unsorted, was sequenced, and chains were unpaired. Study-wide results and caveats: Missing private and CD4 specificities, VDJdb matching favored anti-spike CD8 responses.

Looked up from germline, CDR1 is SGHTA and CDR2 is FQGNSA. The CDR3 totals 13 residues. Trimming took 1 base from V and 6 from J, leaving 10 bases between them. cDNA molecules, individually, were tagged with unique molecular identifiers. TCRdb itself ran the 5' RACE reads through MiXCR, one entry per CDR3 protein. Here the sample spans 50,000 or so distinct CDR3 sequences, more than 12% being singletons. The chain links TRBV7-2 to TRBJ2-7; possible D gene TRBD2, 6 bases. Sequenced material: whole blood, taken at baseline. The receptor comes from an adult who was a healthcare worker with PCR-confirmed SARS-CoV-2 infection or an uninfected control (not recorded which). As DNA, the CDR3 is TGTGCCAGCAGCTTAGAGTTCGGGGGCGAGCAGTACTTC. This translates into CASSLEFGGEQYF.